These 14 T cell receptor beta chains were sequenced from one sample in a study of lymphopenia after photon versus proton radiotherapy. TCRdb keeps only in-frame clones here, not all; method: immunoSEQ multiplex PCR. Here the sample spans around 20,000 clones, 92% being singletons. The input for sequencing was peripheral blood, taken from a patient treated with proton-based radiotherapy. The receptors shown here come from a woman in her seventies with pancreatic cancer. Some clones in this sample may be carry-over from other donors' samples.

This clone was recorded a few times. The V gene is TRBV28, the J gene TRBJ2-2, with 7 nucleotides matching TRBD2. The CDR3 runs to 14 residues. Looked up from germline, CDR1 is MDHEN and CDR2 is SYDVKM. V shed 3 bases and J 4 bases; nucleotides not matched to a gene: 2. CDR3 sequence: CASSFWGGTGELFF. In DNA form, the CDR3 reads TGTGCCAGCAGTTTCTGGGGGGGCACCGGGGAGCTGTTTTTT.

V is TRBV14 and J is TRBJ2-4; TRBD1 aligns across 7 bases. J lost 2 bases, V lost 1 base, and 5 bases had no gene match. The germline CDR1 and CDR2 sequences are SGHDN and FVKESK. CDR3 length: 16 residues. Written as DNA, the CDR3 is TGTGCCAGCAGCCAAGGAACAGGGGTAACCAAAAACATTCAGTACTTC. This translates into CASSQGTGVTKNIQYF.

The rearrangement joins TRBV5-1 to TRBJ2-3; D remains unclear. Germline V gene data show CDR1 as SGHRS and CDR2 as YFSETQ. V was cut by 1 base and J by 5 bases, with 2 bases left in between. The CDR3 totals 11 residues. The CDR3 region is CASSLLDTQYF. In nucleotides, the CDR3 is TGCGCCAGCAGCTTGTTAGATACGCAGTATTTT.

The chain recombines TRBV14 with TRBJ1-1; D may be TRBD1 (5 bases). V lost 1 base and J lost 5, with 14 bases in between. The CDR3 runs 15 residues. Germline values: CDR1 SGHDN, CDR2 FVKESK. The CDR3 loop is CASSQGWVRATEAFF. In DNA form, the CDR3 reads TGTGCCAGCAGCCAAGGTTGGGTCAGGGCGACTGAAGCTTTCTTT.

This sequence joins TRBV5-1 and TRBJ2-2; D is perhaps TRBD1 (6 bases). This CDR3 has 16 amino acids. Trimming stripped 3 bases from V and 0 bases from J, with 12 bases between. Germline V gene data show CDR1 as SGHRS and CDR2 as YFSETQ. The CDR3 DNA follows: TGCGCCAGCAGCTATACCGGGACAACGAACACCGGGGAGCTGTTTTTT. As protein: CASSYTGTTNTGELFF.

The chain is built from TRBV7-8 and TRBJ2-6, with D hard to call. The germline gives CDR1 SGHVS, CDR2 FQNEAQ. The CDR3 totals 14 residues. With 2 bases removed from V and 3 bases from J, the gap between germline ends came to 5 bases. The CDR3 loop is CASSLNNGANVLTF. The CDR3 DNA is TGTGCCAGCAGCTTAAACAATGGGGCCAACGTCCTGACTTTC. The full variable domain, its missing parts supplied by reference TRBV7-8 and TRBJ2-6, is GAGVSQSPRYKVAKRGQDVALRCDPISGHVSLFWYQQALGQGPEFLTYFQNEAQLDKSGLPSDRFFAERPEGSVSTLKIQRTQQEDSAVYLCASSLNNGANVLTFGAGSRLTVL.

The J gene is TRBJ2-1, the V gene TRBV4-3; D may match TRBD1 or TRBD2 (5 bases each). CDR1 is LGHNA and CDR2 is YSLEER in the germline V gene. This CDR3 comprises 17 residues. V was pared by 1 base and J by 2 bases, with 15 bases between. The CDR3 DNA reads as TGCGCCAGCAGCCAAGTCATGGGTGGGGGACCCTACAATGAGCAGTTCTTC. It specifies CASSQVMGGGPYNEQFF.

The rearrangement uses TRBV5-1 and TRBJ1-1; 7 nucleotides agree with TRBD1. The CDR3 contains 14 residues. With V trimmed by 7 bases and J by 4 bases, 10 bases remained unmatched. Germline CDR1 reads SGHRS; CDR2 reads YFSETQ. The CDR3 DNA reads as TGCGCCAGCCGATGGACAGGTCCGGGCACTGAAGCTTTCTTT. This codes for CASRWTGPGTEAFF. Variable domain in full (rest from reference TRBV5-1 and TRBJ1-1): KAGVTQTPRYLIKTRGQQVTLSCSPISGHRSVSWYQQTPGQGLQFLFEYFSETQRNKGNFPGRFSGRQFSNSRSEMNVSTLELGDSALYLCASRWTGPGTEAFFGQGTRLTVV.

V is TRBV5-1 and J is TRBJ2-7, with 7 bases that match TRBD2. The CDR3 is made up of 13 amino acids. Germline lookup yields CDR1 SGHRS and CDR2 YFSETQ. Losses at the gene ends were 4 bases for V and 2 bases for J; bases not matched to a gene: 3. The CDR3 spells CASSLGTTYEQYF. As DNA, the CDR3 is TGCGCCAGCAGCCTAGGGACTACCTACGAGCAGTACTTC.

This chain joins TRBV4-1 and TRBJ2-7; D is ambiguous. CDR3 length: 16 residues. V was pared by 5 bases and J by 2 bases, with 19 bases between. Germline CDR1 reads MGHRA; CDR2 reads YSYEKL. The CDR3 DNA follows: TGCGCCAGCAGCTCTCCCGGACGCCGGATAGCCTACGAGCAGTACTTC. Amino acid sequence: CASSSPGRRIAYEQYF.

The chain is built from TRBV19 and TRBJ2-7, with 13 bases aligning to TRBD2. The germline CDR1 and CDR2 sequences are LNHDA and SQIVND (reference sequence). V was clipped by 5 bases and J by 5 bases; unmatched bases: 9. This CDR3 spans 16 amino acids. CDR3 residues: CASSSRTSGRIHEQYF. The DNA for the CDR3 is TGTGCCAGTAGTTCTCGGACTAGCGGGAGAATCCACGAGCAGTACTTC. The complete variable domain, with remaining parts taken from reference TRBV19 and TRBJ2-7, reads DGGITQSPKYLFRKEGQNVTLSCEQNLNHDAMYWYRQDPGQGLRLIYYSQIVNDFQKGDIAEGYSVSREKKESFPLTVTSAQKNPTAFYLCASSSRTSGRIHEQYFGPGTRLTVT.

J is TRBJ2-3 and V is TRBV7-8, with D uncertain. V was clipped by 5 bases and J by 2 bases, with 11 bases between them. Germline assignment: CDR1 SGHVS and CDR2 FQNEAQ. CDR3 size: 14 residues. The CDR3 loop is CASSVDSVTDTQYF. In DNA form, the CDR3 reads TGTGCCAGCAGCGTAGACTCAGTCACAGATACGCAGTATTTT. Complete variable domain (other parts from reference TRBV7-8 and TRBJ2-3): GAGVSQSPRYKVAKRGQDVALRCDPISGHVSLFWYQQALGQGPEFLTYFQNEAQLDKSGLPSDRFFAERPEGSVSTLKIQRTQQEDSAVYLCASSVDSVTDTQYFGPGTRLTVL.

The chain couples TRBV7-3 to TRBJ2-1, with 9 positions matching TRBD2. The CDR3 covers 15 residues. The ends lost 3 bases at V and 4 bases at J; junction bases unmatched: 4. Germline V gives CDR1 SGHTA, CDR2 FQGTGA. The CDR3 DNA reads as TGTGCCAGCAGCTTTGGGACTAGCTGGTACAATGAGCAGTTCTTC. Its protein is CASSFGTSWYNEQFF.

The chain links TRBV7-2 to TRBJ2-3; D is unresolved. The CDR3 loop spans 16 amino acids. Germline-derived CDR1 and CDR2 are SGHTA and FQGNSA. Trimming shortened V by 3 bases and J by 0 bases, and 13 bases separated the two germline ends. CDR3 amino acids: CASSFRPAVSTDTQYF. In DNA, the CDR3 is TGTGCCAGCAGCTTTAGACCGGCAGTTAGCACAGATACGCAGTATTTT.